Below, 29 T cell receptor beta chains from the same sample are listed, as sequenced in a study of blood T cell repertoires in COVID-19. The data were produced by immunoSEQ multiplex PCR, yet TCRdb's version contains in-frame clones alone and is incomplete. The sample gives tens of thousands of clones, 78% of which show up once; 16% is in the top ten. The specimen sequenced was peripheral blood. These receptors were collected from a man in his sixties or seventies with acute or convalescent COVID-19.

This clone has just a few counts. The CDR3 DNA reads as TGTGCCAGCAGCTCCGGGACTGGAAACAATGAGCAGTTCTTC. This encodes CASSSGTGNNEQFF. The chain links TRBV5-4 to TRBJ2-1; tentative D call: TRBD2 (6 bases). This CDR3 is built from 14 residues. Looked up from germline, CDR1 is SGHNT and CDR2 is YYREEE (reference sequence). V lost 3 bases, J lost 5 bases, and 12 bases lay in between.

The rearrangement uses TRBV3-1 (or the pseudogene TRBV3-2) and TRBJ2-7; 10 positions match TRBD1. The germline V gene has CDR1 LGHDT and CDR2 YNNKEL (reference sequence). This CDR3 comprises 14 residues. V was clipped by 4 bases and J by 4 bases; unmatched bases: 4. CDR3 in amino acids: CASSRQGAKYEQYF. CDR3 nucleotides: TGTGCCAGCAGCCGACAGGGGGCGAAATACGAGCAGTACTTC.

Here the CDR3 reads CASSPPRGRQFF. DNA of the CDR3: TGTGCCAGCAGCCCCCCTAGGGGAAGGCAGTTCTTC. The genes are TRBV7-2 and TRBJ2-1, with D perhaps TRBD1 (5 bases). This CDR3 region has 12 residues. Germline-derived CDR1 and CDR2 are SGHTA and FQGNSA. The germline V and J ends were trimmed by 5 bases and 12 bases, with 14 bases remaining between them.

The V gene is TRBV5-1, the J gene TRBJ2-2; perhaps TRBD2 as D (6 bases). The CDR3 sequence is 15 residues long. Trimming removed 0 bases from V and 4 bases from J, with 10 bases in between. The germline gives CDR1 SGHRS, CDR2 YFSETQ. In DNA, the CDR3 is TGCGCCAGCAGCTTGGTTCGGACTACCACCGGGGAGCTGTTTTTT. Amino acids: CASSLVRTTTGELFF.

This clone has just a few counts. The chain joins TRBV11-3 to TRBJ2-7; D perhaps matches TRBD1 (5 bases). Germline lookup yields CDR1 SGHNT and CDR2 YENEEA. This CDR3 comprises 14 residues. Trimming shortened V by 3 bases and J by 3 bases, and 12 bases separated the two germline ends. DNA of the CDR3: TGTGCCAGCAGCTTGGGTGGACAAGACTACGAGCAGTACTTC. Residues: CASSLGGQDYEQYF.

In DNA form, the CDR3 reads TGTGCCAGCAGCCCCACGACAGGGCCCTACGAGCAGTACTTC. Its translation: CASSPTTGPYEQYF. The chain employs TRBV7-2 and TRBJ2-7, with TRBD1 matching 7 bases. CDR3 size: 14 residues. Germline CDR1 and CDR2: SGHTA and FQGNSA. The J segment lost 2 bases and the V segment lost 5 bases, leaving 6 bases of the junction unmatched.

This clone was counted between two and nine times. V gene TRBV19 combines with J gene TRBJ1-1; no firm D call. The germline gives CDR1 LNHDA, CDR2 SQIVND (reference sequence). The CDR3 runs to 13 residues. Trimming cost V 5 bases and J 3 bases, with 10 bases left between them. CDR3 sequence reads: CASSVFGYTEAFF. The CDR3 DNA follows: TGTGCCAGTAGTGTTTTCGGTTACACTGAAGCTTTCTTT.

The V and J genes are TRBV6-2 or TRBV6-3 and TRBJ2-3, with no clear D. CDR1 and CDR2 from the germline V gene are MNHEY and SVGEGT. The CDR3 is made up of 14 amino acids. Trimming stripped 1 base from V and 2 bases from J, with 7 bases between. The CDR3 reads CASSYLRLTDTQYF. The DNA for the CDR3 is TGTGCCAGCAGTTACTTGAGGCTCACAGATACGCAGTATTTT.

The rearrangement joins TRBV27 to TRBJ1-6; maybe TRBD1 (6 bases). Trimming stripped 6 bases from V and 3 bases from J, with 15 bases between. Per germline, CDR1 MNHEY and CDR2 SMNVEV (reference sequence). The CDR3 sequence is 16 residues long. This CDR3 reads CASSPRGRFYNSPLHF. The CDR3 DNA follows: TGTGCCAGCAGCCCCAGGGGCAGATTCTATAATTCACCCCTCCACTTT.

The chain couples TRBV27 to TRBJ2-7, with 9 bases lining up with TRBD1. Trimming took 2 bases from V and 2 from J; bases not matched to a gene: 4. This CDR3 comprises 15 residues. Per germline, CDR1 MNHEY and CDR2 SMNVEV (reference sequence). CDR3 DNA: TGTGCCAGCAGTTTAAGGGACAGGGAGACCTACGAGCAGTACTTC. Translated, it gives CASSLRDRETYEQYF.

The gene calls are TRBV6-8 and TRBJ1-2; 11 nucleotides line up with TRBD1. With V trimmed by 2 bases and J by 4 bases, 15 bases remained unmatched. Germline loops: CDR1 MNHGY, CDR2 SAAAGT. CDR3 size: 19 residues. The CDR3 DNA is TGTGCCAGCAGTTACGCGGGGGGGACAGGGGGTATATTTATCTATGGCTACACCTTC. As protein: CASSYAGGTGGIFIYGYTF.

The DNA of the CDR3 is TGCGCCAGCAGCACCCAGGGGGCGACTAATGAAAAACTGTTTTTT. It yields the protein CASSTQGATNEKLFF. J is TRBJ1-4 and V is TRBV5-1, with 8 nucleotides matching TRBD1. The ends lost 4 bases at V and 2 bases at J; junction bases unmatched: 4. CDR3 size: 15 residues. Germline CDR1 and CDR2: SGHRS and YFSETQ.

The V gene is TRBV3-1 (or the pseudogene TRBV3-2), the J gene TRBJ2-1, with D perhaps matching TRBD2 (6 bases). Germline V gene sequence: CDR1 LGHDT, CDR2 YNNKEL (reference sequence). The CDR3 has 15 amino acids. V was clipped by 1 base and J by 10 bases, with 17 bases between them. Here the CDR3 DNA reads TGTGCCAGCAGCCAAGTCGGCATGTTGGGAGGAGAGCAGTTCTTC. Amino acid sequence: CASSQVGMLGGEQFF.

This chain uses TRBV7-2 with TRBJ2-3; 10 bases are a match to TRBD2. The germline gives CDR1 SGHTA, CDR2 FQGNSA. The CDR3 is 15 residues long. The V and J ends lost 5 bases and 9 bases, in that order; junction bases with no gene match: 11. CDR3 DNA: TGTGCCAGCAGCGGAGGGAGCGGGGGGGCCAAAACGCAGTATTTT. It is translated as CASSGGSGGAKTQYF.

V usage is TRBV27 and J usage is TRBJ1-2; 7 positions agree with TRBD1. This CDR3 is 15 amino acids long. J was trimmed by 4 bases and V by 0 bases; bases with no gene match: 5. Germline loops: CDR1 MNHEY, CDR2 SMNVEV (reference sequence). CDR3 region: CASSLSQGVAYGYTF. CDR3 coding DNA: TGTGCCAGCAGTTTATCGCAGGGGGTCGCCTATGGCTACACCTTC.

In its sample, this clone was seen once. The CDR3 reads CASSYTISSPLHF. The CDR3 nucleotides read TGTGCCAGCAGTTACACAATTTCTTCACCCCTCCACTTT. This rearrangement joins TRBV6-2 or TRBV6-3 to TRBJ1-6; D ambiguous. The CDR3 covers 13 residues. Trimming shortened V by 2 bases and J by 9 bases, and 8 bases separated the two germline ends. Germline V gives CDR1 MNHEY, CDR2 SVGEGT.

The J gene is TRBJ2-5, the V gene TRBV11-2, with D possibly matching TRBD2 (6 bases). This CDR3 spans 15 amino acids. Trimming left V 4 bases short and J 4 bases short, with 16 bases between. Germline V gene sequence: CDR1 SGHAT, CDR2 FQNNGV. CDR3 loop: CASSSAGGARETQYF. The CDR3 DNA follows: TGTGCCAGCAGCTCAGCCGGCGGGGCTCGAGAGACCCAGTACTTC. Complete variable domain (other parts from reference TRBV11-2 and TRBJ2-5): EAGVAQSPRYKIIEKRQSVAFWCNPISGHATLYWYQQILGQGPKLLIQFQNNGVVDDSQLPKDRFSAERLKGVDSTLKIQPAKLEDSAVYLCASSSAGGARETQYFGPGTRLLVL.

The chain employs TRBV4-3 and TRBJ2-1, with D perhaps matching TRBD1 (7 bases). The CDR3 totals 14 residues. Germline V lookup: CDR1 LGHNA, CDR2 YSLEER. V lost 1 base and J 8 bases, leaving 12 bases between the germline ends. This CDR3 reads CASSQVARGDEQFF. In nucleotides, the CDR3 is TGCGCCAGCAGCCAAGTGGCCAGGGGGGATGAGCAGTTCTTC.

This clone showed up just a few times. CDR3 sequence reads: CATRGTGVADSGYTF. CDR3 coding DNA: TGTGCCACCAGGGGGACAGGGGTGGCGGATAGTGGCTACACCTTC. This sequence joins TRBV24-1 and TRBJ1-2; 10 bases are shared with TRBD1. The germline V gene has CDR1 KGHDR and CDR2 SFDVKD. The V gene end was trimmed by 7 bases and the J gene end by 7 bases; junction bases not matched to a gene: 11. The CDR3 has 15 residues.

This chain joins TRBV29-1 and TRBJ1-2, with D perhaps TRBD1 (5 bases). The CDR3 covers 14 residues. Per the germline V gene, CDR1 is SQVTM and CDR2 is ANQGSEA. The V and J ends lost 4 bases and 6 bases respectively, with 18 bases between them. The CDR3 spells CSVVPRGRFNGYTF. CDR3 DNA sequence: TGCAGCGTTGTCCCCCGGGGGAGGTTTAATGGCTACACCTTC.

V is TRBV11-2 and J is TRBJ1-1; 7 nucleotides match TRBD1. V lost 2 bases and J lost 0; bases outside the gene matches: 9. The CDR3 has 17 amino acids. Germline V gene sequence: CDR1 SGHAT, CDR2 FQNNGV. The CDR3 bases are TGTGCCAGCAGCTTAAAGTCAGGGGGTATCATGAACACTGAAGCTTTCTTT. It is translated as CASSLKSGGIMNTEAFF.

This rearrangement joins TRBV29-1 to TRBJ2-2; 9 bases fit TRBD1. This CDR3 spans 13 amino acids. Germline V gene lookup returns CDR1 SQVTM and CDR2 ANQGSEA. Unmatched junction bases numbered 1, after V lost 4 bases and J lost 4 bases. CDR3 amino acids: CSVGTGVTGELFF. CDR3 DNA: TGCAGCGTTGGGACAGGGGTCACCGGGGAGCTGTTTTTT.

The V call is TRBV6-5, the J call TRBJ1-5, with TRBD1 identical over 10 bases. V trimming: 6 bases; J trimming: 6 bases; junction bases outside the gene matches: 8. Germline V gene sequence: CDR1 MNHEY, CDR2 SVGAGI. The CDR3 has 15 amino acids. CDR3 region: CASSTDRGRGQPQHF. The CDR3 DNA follows: TGTGCCAGCAGCACGGACAGGGGGAGGGGTCAGCCCCAGCATTTT.

The chain carries TRBV28 and TRBJ2-1, with 8 nucleotides matching TRBD2. Germline V gives CDR1 MDHEN, CDR2 SYDVKM. This CDR3 spans 16 amino acids. V shed 2 bases and J 6 bases; nucleotides not matched to a gene: 9. This CDR3 reads CASSLVPTSALNEQFF. The CDR3 DNA reads as TGTGCCAGCAGTTTAGTTCCGACTAGCGCCCTCAATGAGCAGTTCTTC.

V usage is TRBV7-2 and J usage is TRBJ1-5; D gene ambiguous. Per germline, CDR1 SGHTA and CDR2 FQGNSA. V lost 1 base to trimming and J lost 7 bases, with 17 bases between them. The CDR3 extends over 16 amino acids. The CDR3 loop reads CASSLGESWRHQPQHF. The CDR3 nucleotides read TGTGCCAGCAGCTTAGGCGAGTCCTGGAGGCACCAGCCCCAGCATTTT. Full variable domain (missing parts from reference TRBV7-2 and TRBJ1-5): GAGVSQSPSNKVTEKGKDVELRCDPISGHTALYWYRQSLGQGLEFLIYFQGNSAPDKSGLPSDRFSAERTGGSVSTLTIQRTQQEDSAVYLCASSLGESWRHQPQHFGDGTRLSIL.

To note about this clone: A clone one base away is much larger, so this may be a read error. This sequence joins TRBV12-3 or TRBV12-4 and TRBJ1-1; D is ambiguous. Trimming took 3 bases from V and 4 from J, leaving 9 bases between them. This CDR3 has 13 amino acids. Here the CDR3 DNA reads TGTGCCAGCAGTTTCGGGGATTCCACTGAAGCTTTCTTT. The encoded protein is CASSFGDSTEAFF.

The count of this clone is one. V gene TRBV7-2 combines with J gene TRBJ1-3; 10 positions match TRBD1. CDR1 is SGHTA and CDR2 is FQGNSA in the germline V gene. V was clipped by 6 bases and J by 4 bases; unmatched bases: 3. This CDR3 comprises 14 residues. The CDR3 region is CASRGQGVGNTIYF. CDR3 nucleotide sequence: TGTGCCAGCAGAGGACAGGGGGTCGGAAACACCATATATTTT. Full variable domain (remainder filled in from reference TRBV7-2 and TRBJ1-3): GAGVSQSPSNKVTEKGKDVELRCDPISGHTALYWYRQSLGQGLEFLIYFQGNSAPDKSGLPSDRFSAERTGGSVSTLTIQRTQQEDSAVYLCASRGQGVGNTIYFGEGSWLTVV.

The gene calls are TRBV5-1 and TRBJ1-1; D ambiguous. V lost 0 bases to trimming and J lost 1 base, with 4 bases between them. CDR1 and CDR2 from the germline V gene are SGHRS and YFSETQ. The CDR3 is 13 residues long. Here the CDR3 reads CASSLAGNTEAFF. The CDR3 DNA follows: TGCGCCAGCAGCTTGGCAGGGAACACTGAAGCTTTCTTT.

The chain is built from TRBV10-2 and TRBJ2-3; possibly TRBD2 for D (6 bases). The germline CDR1 and CDR2 sequences are WSHSY and SAAADI. V gave up 5 bases and J gave up 0 bases, with 9 bases separating them. CDR3 length equals 14 residues. CDR3 nucleotides: TGCGCCAGCAGTAGCGGGTCGAGCACAGATACGCAGTATTTT. Protein: CASSSGSSTDTQYF.